This T cell receptor beta chain was retrieved from a study of shared clonotypes between healthy human individuals. The material for each subset, its genomic DNA, was split evenly across several immunoSEQ plates. Produced via immunoSEQ multiplex PCR; TCRdb's table is partial and in-frame only. The table records under 1,100,000 clones, more than 60% of them present only once. Worth noting for this clone: No antigen is known for it.

This CDR3 is built from 14 residues. CDR1 and CDR2 (germline): SNHLY, FYNNEI. The V end lost 6 bases, the J end lost 5 bases, and 16 bases lay between the germline ends. Study-level results: Deeper or shallower sequencing was expected to change how clonotypes are shared among donors. Generation probability values for non-shared clonotypes were lower than those for clonotypes shared by all four donors.

The study drew its donors from healthy HIV-negative adults without recent acute infections or vaccinations. V and J are TRBV2 and TRBJ2-5; perhaps TRBD2 as D (6 bases). The sequencing input was memory CD4+ T cells sorted from blood. Subset reported: CD45RA-negative fraction. The receptor was isolated from a man aged 18 to 29 in good health. The chain's CDR3 is CASSSTSWGETQYF. CDR3 sequence (DNA): TGTGCCAGCAGCTCGACTAGTTGGGGCGAGACCCAGTACTTC.